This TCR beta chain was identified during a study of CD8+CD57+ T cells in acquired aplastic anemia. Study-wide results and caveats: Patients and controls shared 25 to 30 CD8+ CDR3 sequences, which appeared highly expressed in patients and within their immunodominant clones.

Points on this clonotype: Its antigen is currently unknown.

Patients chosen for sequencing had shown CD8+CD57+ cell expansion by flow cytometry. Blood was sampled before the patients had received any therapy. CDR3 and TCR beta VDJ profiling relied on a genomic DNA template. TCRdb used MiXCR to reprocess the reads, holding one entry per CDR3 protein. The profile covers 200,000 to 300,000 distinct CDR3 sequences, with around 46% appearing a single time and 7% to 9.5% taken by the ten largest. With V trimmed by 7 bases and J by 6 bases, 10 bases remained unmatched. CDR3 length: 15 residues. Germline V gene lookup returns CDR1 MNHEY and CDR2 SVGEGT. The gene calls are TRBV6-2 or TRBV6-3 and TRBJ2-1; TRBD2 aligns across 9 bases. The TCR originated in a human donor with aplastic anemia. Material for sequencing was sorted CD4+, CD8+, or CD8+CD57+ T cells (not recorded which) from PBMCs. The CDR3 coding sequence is TGTGCCAGCATCGCCGGGACTAGCCATTCCAATGAGCAGTTCTTC. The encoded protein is CASIAGTSHSNEQFF.